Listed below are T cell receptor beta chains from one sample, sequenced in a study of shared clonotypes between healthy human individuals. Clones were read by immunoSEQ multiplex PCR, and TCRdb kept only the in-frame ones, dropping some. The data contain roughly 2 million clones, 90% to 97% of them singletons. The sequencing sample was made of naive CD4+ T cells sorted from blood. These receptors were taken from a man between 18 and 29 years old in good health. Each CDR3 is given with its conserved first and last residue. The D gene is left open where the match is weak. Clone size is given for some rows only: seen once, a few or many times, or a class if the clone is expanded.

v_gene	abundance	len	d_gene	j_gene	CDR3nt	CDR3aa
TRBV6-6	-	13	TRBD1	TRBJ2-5	TGTGCCAGCAGACCACAGGGGCGGGAGACCCAGTACTTC	CASRPQGRETQYF
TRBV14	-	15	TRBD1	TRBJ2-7	TGTGCCAGCAGCTGGACAGGGAAGGGCACCTACGAGCAGTACTTC	CASSWTGKGTYEQYF
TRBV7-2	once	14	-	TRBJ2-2	TGTGCCAGCAGCGGACTATGGGGAACCGGGGAGCTGTTTTTT	CASSGLWGTGELFF
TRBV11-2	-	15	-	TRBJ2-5	TGTGCCAGCAGCTTGGGGGGCAGGCAGAAAGAGACCCAGTACTTC	CASSLGGRQKETQYF
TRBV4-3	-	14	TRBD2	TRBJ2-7	TGCGCCAGCAGCCTAGCGGGAGAATCCCACGAGCAGTACTTC	CASSLAGESHEQYF
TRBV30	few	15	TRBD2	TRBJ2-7	TGTGCCTGGAGCGACCCTAGCGGGAGCTCCTACGAGCAGTACTTC	CAWSDPSGSSYEQYF
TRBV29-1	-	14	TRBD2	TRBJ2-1	TGCAGCGTGGGGGGACTAGCGATATACAATGAGCAGTTCTTC	CSVGGLAIYNEQFF
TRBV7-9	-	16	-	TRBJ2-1	TGTGCCAGCACCTCCGATGCTGGGGAGACTGATTTGTTTGAGTTCTTC	CASTSDAGETDLFEFF
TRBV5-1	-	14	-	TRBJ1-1	TGCGCCAGCAGCCCCCCAGACAGGAGCACTGAAGCTTTCTTT	CASSPPDRSTEAFF
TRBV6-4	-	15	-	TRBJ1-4	TGTGCCAGCAGTGCCTCAGGGGCGGCTAATGAAAAACTGTTTTTT	CASSASGAANEKLFF
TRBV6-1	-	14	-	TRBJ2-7	TGTGCCAGCAGTGAACGAATGGAAGGCTACGAGCAGTACTTC	CASSERMEGYEQYF
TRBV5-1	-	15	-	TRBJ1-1	TGCGCCAGCAGCTTGATTTCCAGGGGCGACACTGAAGCTTTCTTT	CASSLISRGDTEAFF
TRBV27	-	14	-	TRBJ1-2	TGTGCCAGCAGTCCTAACGGACAGTACTATGGCTACACCTTC	CASSPNGQYYGYTF
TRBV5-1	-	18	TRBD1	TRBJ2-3	TGCGCCAGCAGCTTGGGTCCCACGACAGGGGAAGTCACAGATACGCAGTATTTT	CASSLGPTTGEVTDTQYF
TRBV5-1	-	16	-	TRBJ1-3	TGCGCCAGCAGCCTGGCCGGGCTGTCATATGGAAACACCATATATTTT	CASSLAGLSYGNTIYF
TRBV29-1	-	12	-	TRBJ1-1	TGCAGCGTTACAGAGGTTTCTCCTGAAGCTTTCTTT	CSVTEVSPEAFF
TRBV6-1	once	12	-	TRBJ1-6	TGTGCCATCCAAACAGGGTATTCACCCCTCCACTTT	CAIQTGYSPLHF
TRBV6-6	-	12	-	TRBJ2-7	TGTGCCAGCACCAACAAGGGAAGCGAGCAGTACTTC	CASTNKGSEQYF
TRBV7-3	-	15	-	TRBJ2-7	TGTGCCAGCAGCTTAACCCTCGCGGACTCCTACGAGCAGTACTTC	CASSLTLADSYEQYF
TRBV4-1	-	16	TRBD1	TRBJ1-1	TGCGCCAGCAGCCCTCAACCGGGACAGGGTTACACTGAAGCTTTCTTT	CASSPQPGQGYTEAFF
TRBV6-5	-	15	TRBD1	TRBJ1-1	TGTGCCAGCAGTCAATTACAGGGGGCTAGGACTGAAGCTTTCTTT	CASSQLQGARTEAFF
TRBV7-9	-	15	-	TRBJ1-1	TGTGCCAGCAGCTTAGGTGGGGGGAGGAGCACTGAAGCTTTCTTT	CASSLGGGRSTEAFF
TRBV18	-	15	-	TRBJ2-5	TGTGCCAGCTCACCGCCGGGACGCTCCCCGGAGACCCAGTACTTC	CASSPPGRSPETQYF
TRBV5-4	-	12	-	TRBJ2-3	TGTGCCAGCAGCTTGGTACCTTATACGCAGTATTTT	CASSLVPYTQYF
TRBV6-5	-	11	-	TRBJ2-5	TGTGCCAGCAGAGGCGATAAGGGCCAGTACTTC	CASRGDKGQYF
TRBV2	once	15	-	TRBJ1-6	TGTGCCACGCGAGCCCTACAGGGTGGCAATTCACCCCTCCACTTT	CATRALQGGNSPLHF
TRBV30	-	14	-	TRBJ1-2	TGTGCCTGGAGTGTAGGGCCAGGGGATTATGGCTACACCTTC	CAWSVGPGDYGYTF
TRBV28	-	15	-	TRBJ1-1	TGTGCCAGCAGCCAAACAGGGTCAGGCAGCACTGAAGCTTTCTTT	CASSQTGSGSTEAFF
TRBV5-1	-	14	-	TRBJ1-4	TGCGCCAGCAGCTCGCGGGACGCGGGTGAAAAACTGTTTTTT	CASSSRDAGEKLFF
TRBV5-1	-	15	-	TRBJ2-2	TGCGCCAGCAGCTCCACATGGGAGAGCACCGGGGAGCTGTTTTTT	CASSSTWESTGELFF
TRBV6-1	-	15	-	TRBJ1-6	TGTGCCAGCAGTGAAGGGTCTCCCCAAGGGTCACCCCTCCACTTT	CASSEGSPQGSPLHF